This T cell receptor beta chain appears in the sequencing data of a study of early T cells in non-severe SARS-CoV-2 infection. Whole-study context: Sequencing input comprised bulk RNA from unsorted whole blood; chain pairing was not available. Study-wide points: The study's VDJdb matching favored anti-spike CD8 responses and missed private and CD4 specificities.

CDR3 length: 16 residues. Germline assignment: CDR1 SGDLS and CDR2 YYNGEE. The V end lost 2 bases, the J end lost 2 bases, and 14 bases lay between the germline ends. Individual cDNA molecules were tagged with unique molecular identifiers, the study reported. MiXCR, applied by TCRdb to the 5' RACE reads, yields one record per CDR3 protein. The sample has approximately 73,000 distinct CDR3 sequences, 10% to 15% seen once. Comment on this clonotype: Its target is unknown.

The V gene is TRBV9, the J gene TRBJ1-3; D gene uncertain. Sequenced: whole blood. This clonotype was sampled from an adult who was a healthcare worker with PCR-confirmed SARS-CoV-2 infection or an uninfected control (not recorded which). The CDR3 protein is CASSVGSGIAGNTIYF. CDR3 sequence (DNA): TGTGCCAGCAGCGTTGGGTCGGGGATTGCTGGAAACACCATATATTTT.